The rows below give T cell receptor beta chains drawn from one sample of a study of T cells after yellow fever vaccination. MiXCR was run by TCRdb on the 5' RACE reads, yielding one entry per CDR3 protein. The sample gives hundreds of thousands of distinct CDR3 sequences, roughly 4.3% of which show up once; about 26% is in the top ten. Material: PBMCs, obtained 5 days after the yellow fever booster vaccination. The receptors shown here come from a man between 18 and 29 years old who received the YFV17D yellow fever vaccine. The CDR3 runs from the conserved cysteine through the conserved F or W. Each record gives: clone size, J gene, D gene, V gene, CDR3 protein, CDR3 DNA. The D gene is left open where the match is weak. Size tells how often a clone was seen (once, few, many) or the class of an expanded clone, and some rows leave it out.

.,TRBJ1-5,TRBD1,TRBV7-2,CASSLLSGGAQPQHF,TGTGCCAGCAGCTTACTCTCAGGGGGCGCCCAGCCCCAGCATTTT
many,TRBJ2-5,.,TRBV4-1,CASSQGVTQETQYF,TGCGCCAGCAGCCAAGGGGTAACTCAGGAGACCCAGTACTTC
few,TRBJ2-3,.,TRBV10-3,CAISETKDVGLDLDTQYF,TGTGCCATCAGTGAGACCAAAGACGTGGGACTTGACTTGGATACGCAGTATTTT
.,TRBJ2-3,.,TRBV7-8,CASTLNRVLTDTQYF,TGTGCCAGCACCCTCAACAGGGTCCTCACAGATACGCAGTATTTT
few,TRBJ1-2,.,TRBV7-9,CASSFLNYGYTF,TGTGCCAGCAGCTTCCTTAACTATGGCTACACCTTC
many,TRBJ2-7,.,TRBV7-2,CASSFMSYEQYF,TGTGCCAGCAGCTTTATGTCCTACGAGCAGTACTTC
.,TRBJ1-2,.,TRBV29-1,CSVGVGASYGYTF,TGCAGCGTTGGGGTCGGGGCGAGCTATGGCTACACCTTC
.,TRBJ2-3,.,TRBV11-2,CASSLLGARTDTQYF,TGTGCCAGCAGCTTGTTAGGGGCTCGCACAGATACGCAGTATTTT
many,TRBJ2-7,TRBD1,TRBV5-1,CASSLDRGSYEQYF,TGCGCCAGCAGCTTGGACAGGGGTTCGTACGAGCAGTACTTC
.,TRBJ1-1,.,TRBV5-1,CASSLVYFYTNRQNTEAFF,TGCGCCAGCAGCTTGGTCTACTTCTACACAAACAGGCAGAACACTGAAGCTTTCTTT
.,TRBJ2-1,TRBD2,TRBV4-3,CASSQASGGDNEQFF,TGCGCCAGCAGCCAAGCTAGCGGGGGGGACAATGAGCAGTTCTTC
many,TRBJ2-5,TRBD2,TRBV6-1,CASSGTRAETQYF,TGTGCCAGCAGTGGGACTAGAGCGGAGACCCAGTACTTC
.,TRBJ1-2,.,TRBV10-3,CAISESEGVGYTF,TGTGCCATCAGTGAGTCTGAGGGAGTGGGCTACACCTTC
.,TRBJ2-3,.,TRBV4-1,CASSQASGARPTDTQYF,TGCGCCAGCAGCCAAGCGAGTGGGGCTAGGCCCACAGATACGCAGTATTTT
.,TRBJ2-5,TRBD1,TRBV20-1,CSAGTGRETQYF,TGCAGTGCTGGGACAGGACGGGAGACCCAGTACTTC
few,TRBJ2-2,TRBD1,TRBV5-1,CASSLDGTGHTGELFF,TGCGCCAGCAGCTTGGACGGGACAGGGCACACCGGGGAGCTGTTTTTT
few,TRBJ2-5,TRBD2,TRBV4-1,CASSQGAGTYQETQYF,TGCGCCAGCAGCCAGGGAGCGGGGACGTACCAAGAGACCCAGTACTTC
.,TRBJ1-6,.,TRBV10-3,CAIKAGYPNSPLHF,TGTGCCATCAAAGCAGGATACCCGAATTCACCCCTCCACTTT
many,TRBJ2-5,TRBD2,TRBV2,CASGGRLAGDPQYF,TGTGCCAGCGGGGGCCGACTAGCGGGGGATCCCCAGTACTTC
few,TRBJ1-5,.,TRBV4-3,CASSQFVPEDTGGYQPQHF,TGCGCCAGCAGCCAGTTCGTCCCCGAGGACACAGGCGGGTATCAGCCCCAGCATTTT
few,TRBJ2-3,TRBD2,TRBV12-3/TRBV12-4,CASSLYAGGNTDTQYF,TGTGCCAGCAGTTTATATGCGGGGGGAAACACAGATACGCAGTATTTT
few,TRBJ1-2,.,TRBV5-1,CASSLAESIGYTF,TGCGCCAGCAGCTTGGCCGAGTCAATTGGCTACACCTTC
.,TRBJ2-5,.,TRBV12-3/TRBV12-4,CASSGYGETQYF,TGTGCCAGCAGTGGCTACGGGGAGACCCAGTACTTC
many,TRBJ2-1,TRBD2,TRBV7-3,CASSRLAGSYNEQFF,TGTGCCAGCAGCCGATTAGCGGGGTCCTACAATGAGCAGTTCTTC
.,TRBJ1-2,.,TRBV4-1,CASSQGVGANYGYTF,TGCGCCAGCAGCCAAGGGGTGGGGGCTAACTATGGCTACACCTTC
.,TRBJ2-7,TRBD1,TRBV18,CASSQTGYEQYF,TGTGCCAGCTCACAGACAGGGTACGAGCAGTACTTC
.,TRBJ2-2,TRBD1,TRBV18,CASSPDRVTGELFF,TGTGCCAGCTCACCGGACAGGGTGACCGGGGAGCTGTTTTTT
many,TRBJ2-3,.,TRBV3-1,CASSQGLADTQYF,TGTGCCAGCAGCCAAGGGTTGGCTGATACGCAGTATTTT
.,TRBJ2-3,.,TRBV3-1,CASSRGAEGDTQYF,TGTGCCAGCAGCCGCGGGGCGGAGGGAGATACGCAGTATTTT
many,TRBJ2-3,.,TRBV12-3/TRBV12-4,CASSIPPDTQYF,TGTGCCAGCAGTATACCCCCCGATACGCAGTATTTT
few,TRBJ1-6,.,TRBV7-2,CASSFPGMYNSPLHF,TGTGCCAGCAGCTTTCCAGGGATGTATAATTCACCCCTCCACTTT
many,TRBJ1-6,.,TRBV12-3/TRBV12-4,CASSLRQGASPLHF,TGTGCCAGCAGTTTACGCCAGGGAGCCTCACCCCTCCACTTT
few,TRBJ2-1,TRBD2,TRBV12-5,CASGLVGLAANEQFF,TGTGCTAGTGGTTTGGTAGGACTAGCGGCTAATGAGCAGTTCTTC
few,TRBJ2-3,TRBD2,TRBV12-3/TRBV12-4,CASRLAGGPSTDTQYF,TGTGCCAGCAGGCTAGCGGGGGGGCCGAGCACAGATACGCAGTATTTT
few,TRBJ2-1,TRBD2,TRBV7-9,CASSLAGLGAYIEQFF,TGTGCCAGCAGCTTAGCGGGACTAGGGGCGTACATTGAGCAGTTCTTC
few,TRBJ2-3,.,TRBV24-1,CATSVRGRTDTQYF,TGTGCCACCAGTGTGCGGGGGCGCACAGATACGCAGTATTTT
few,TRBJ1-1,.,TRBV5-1,CASTSQGGTEAFF,TGCGCCAGCACTTCACAGGGCGGCACTGAAGCTTTCTTT
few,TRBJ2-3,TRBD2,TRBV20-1,CSATRGGGADTQYF,TGCAGTGCTACCCGGGGGGGGGGCGCAGATACGCAGTATTTT
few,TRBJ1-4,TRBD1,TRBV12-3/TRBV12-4,CASSLTGSDEKLFF,TGTGCCAGCAGTTTGACAGGGTCGGATGAAAAACTGTTTTTT
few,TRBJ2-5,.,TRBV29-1,CSVVSGLETQYF,TGCAGCGTTGTGTCGGGCCTAGAGACCCAGTACTTC
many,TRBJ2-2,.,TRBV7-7,CASAPGATGELFF,TGTGCTAGCGCCCCGGGGGCCACCGGGGAGCTGTTTTTT
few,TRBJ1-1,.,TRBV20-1,CSALPVNTEAFF,TGCAGTGCCCTTCCTGTGAACACTGAAGCTTTCTTT